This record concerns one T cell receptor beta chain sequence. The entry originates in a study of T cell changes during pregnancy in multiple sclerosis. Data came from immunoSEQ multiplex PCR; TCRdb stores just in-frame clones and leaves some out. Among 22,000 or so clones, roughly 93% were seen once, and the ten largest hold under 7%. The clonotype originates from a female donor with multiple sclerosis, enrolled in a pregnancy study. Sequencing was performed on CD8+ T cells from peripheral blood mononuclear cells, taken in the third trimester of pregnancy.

CDR3: CASSIGQGNEQYF. The CDR3 bases are TGTGCCAGTAGTATTGGGCAGGGAAACGAGCAGTACTTC. V is TRBV19 and J is TRBJ2-5; a possible D gene is TRBD1 (5 bases). The J call may not be correct, given that the DNA end is closer to TRBJ2-7. The CDR3 spans 13 residues. The V gene's germline CDR1 is LNHDA and CDR2 SQIVND (reference sequence).